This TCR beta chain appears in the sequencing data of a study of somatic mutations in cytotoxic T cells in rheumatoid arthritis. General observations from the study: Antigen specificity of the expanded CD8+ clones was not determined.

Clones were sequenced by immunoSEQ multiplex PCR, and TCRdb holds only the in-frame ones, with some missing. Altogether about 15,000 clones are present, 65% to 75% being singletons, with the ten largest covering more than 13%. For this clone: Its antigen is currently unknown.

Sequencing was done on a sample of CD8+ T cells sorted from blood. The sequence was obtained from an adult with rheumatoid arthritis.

The CDR3 protein is CASSSISSGGPTSSYEQYF. CDR3 bases: TGTGCCAGCAGCTCAATCAGTAGCGGGGGGCCGACGAGCTCCTACGAGCAGTACTTC. The V and J genes are TRBV7-4 and TRBJ2-7; TRBD2 aligns across 10 bases. The V gene's germline CDR1 is SGHVT and CDR2 SQSDAQ. Trimming cost V 4 bases and J 0 bases; bases outside gene matches: 15. The CDR3 spans 19 residues.